Presented here are 24 T cell receptor beta chains from one specimen sequenced in a study of human T cells and chemical hapten exposure. TCRdb used MiXCR to reprocess the RACE reads, holding one entry per CDR3 protein. Of roughly 80,000 distinct CDR3 sequences in the sample, around 15% were seen once. Time point defined: pre-sensitization, week 0. Treatment of the sample: therapeutic diphenylcyclopropenone sensitization with weekly scalp DPC. The input for sequencing was whole blood, taken in connection with sensitization to the hapten diphenylcyclopropenone (DPC). The receptors here all came from a woman in her 50s with alopecia areata. Some clones in this sample may be carry-over from other donors' samples.

The genes are TRBV25-1 and TRBJ2-1, with 13 positions matching TRBD2. The trim removed 6 bases at V and 8 bases at J, leaving 7 bases unmatched. Looked up from germline, CDR1 is MGHDK and CDR2 is SYGVNS. CDR3 length: 15 residues. CDR3 nucleotide sequence: TGTGCCAGCAGCAGCTGGACTAGCGGGAGTGATGAGCAGTTCTTC. It specifies CASSSWTSGSDEQFF.

V and J are TRBV27 and TRBJ2-7; no firm D call. Germline V gene lookup returns CDR1 MNHEY and CDR2 SMNVEV (reference sequence). The CDR3 is made up of 14 amino acids. V gave up 5 bases and J gave up 4 bases, with 15 bases separating them. The chain's CDR3 is CASSRSLDPYEQYF. In DNA, the CDR3 is TGTGCCAGCAGTCGCAGTTTAGACCCTTACGAGCAGTACTTC.

The chain employs TRBV27 and TRBJ2-5, with 7 bases fitting TRBD1. V gave up 6 bases and J gave up 4 bases; unmatched junction bases: 8. This CDR3 has 14 residues. CDR1 is MNHEY and CDR2 is SMNVEV in the germline V gene (reference sequence). CDR3 bases: TGTGCCAGCAGCCTCCAGGGGGTTGGAGAGACCCAGTACTTC. Protein sequence: CASSLQGVGETQYF.

The table lists this clonotype with a few counts. CDR3 coding DNA: TGTGCCAGCAGCTTCAGACAGGGCGCCGATCGAGAGCAGTACTTC. Its translation is CASSFRQGADREQYF. The chain links TRBV7-2 to TRBJ2-7; TRBD1 aligns across 7 bases. J gave up 7 bases and V 3 bases, and 12 bases lay outside the gene matches. This CDR3 region has 15 residues. The germline V gene has CDR1 SGHTA and CDR2 FQGNSA.

This clonotype was recorded a few times. The chain links TRBV18 to TRBJ2-7; a possible D gene is TRBD2 (6 bases). Per germline, CDR1 KGHSH and CDR2 LQKENI. Between the trimmed V and J ends, which lost 4 bases and 3 bases, there was a span of 19 bases. The CDR3 spans 16 residues. This chain's CDR3 is CASSQKGGLANYEQYF. The CDR3 region has the DNA TGTGCCAGCTCACAAAAGGGTGGTCTAGCGAACTACGAGCAGTACTTC.

This clonotype was detected a few times. V usage is TRBV3-1 and J usage is TRBJ2-2; D is unresolved. The CDR3 is 14 amino acids. Trimming removed 1 base from V and 4 bases from J, with 7 bases in between. Looked up from germline, CDR1 is LGHDT and CDR2 is YNNKEL (reference sequence). The CDR3 here is CASSQGKVTGELFF. As DNA, the CDR3 is TGTGCCAGCAGCCAAGGAAAGGTCACCGGGGAGCTGTTTTTT.

This clonotype was seen a few times. The chain couples TRBV18 to TRBJ1-2; D ambiguous. The V end was cut by 0 bases, the J end by 4 bases, with 12 bases between. Germline V gene data show CDR1 as KGHSH and CDR2 as LQKENI. The CDR3 is 15 amino acids. The CDR3 bases are TGTGCCAGCTCACCACCGGGCAAGACCCTCTATGGCTACACCTTC. This translates into CASSPPGKTLYGYTF. The full variable domain, with the rest looked up from reference TRBV18 and TRBJ1-2, is NAGVMQNPRHLVRRRGQEARLRCSPMKGHSHVYWYRQLPEEGLKFMVYLQKENIIDESGMPKERFSAEFPKEGPSILRIQQVVRGDSAAYFCASSPPGKTLYGYTFGSGTRLTVV.

This clonotype was picked up a small number of times. This chain uses TRBV2 with TRBJ2-7; 9 positions agree with TRBD1. CDR1 SNHLY and CDR2 FYNNEI come from the germline V gene. The CDR3 contains 15 residues. V was clipped by 7 bases and J by 5 bases; unmatched bases: 12. The CDR3 nucleotides are TGTGCCAGCATGATCCCGGGACAGGGTCTGGACGAGCAGTACTTC. This encodes CASMIPGQGLDEQYF.

CDR3: CASSHYEQYF. CDR3 nucleotides: TGTGCCAGCAGCCACTACGAGCAGTACTTC. The V gene is TRBV2, the J gene TRBJ2-7; D is uncertain. Germline V gene sequence: CDR1 SNHLY, CDR2 FYNNEI. The CDR3 extends over 10 amino acids. V was pared by 6 bases and J by 3 bases, with 3 bases between. The variable domain in full, with the rest retrieved from reference TRBV2 and TRBJ2-7, is EPEVTQTPSHQVTQMGQEVILRCVPISNHLYFYWYRQILGQKVEFLVSFYNNEISEKSEIFDDQFSVERPDGSNFTLKIRSTKLEDSAMYFCASSHYEQYFGPGTRLTVT.

This clonotype occurred a few times. The chain couples TRBV10-3 to TRBJ1-6; D unresolved. The germline V and J ends were trimmed by 2 bases and 0 bases, with 5 bases remaining between them. CDR3 size: 15 residues. Germline CDR1 and CDR2: ENHRY and SYGVKD. The CDR3 spells CAISEEGSYNSPLHF. CDR3 DNA sequence: TGTGCCATCAGTGAGGAGGGCTCCTATAATTCACCCCTCCACTTT.

The chain joins TRBV5-1 to TRBJ2-3, with a possible D match to TRBD2 (5 bases). CDR1 is SGHRS and CDR2 is YFSETQ in the germline V gene. The CDR3 extends over 14 amino acids. Trimming cost V 6 bases and J 2 bases, with 13 bases left between them. CDR3 nucleotide sequence: TGCGCCAGCATACGGGATTTCTCCACAGATACGCAGTATTTT. Protein sequence: CASIRDFSTDTQYF. Full variable domain (remainder filled in from reference TRBV5-1 and TRBJ2-3): KAGVTQTPRYLIKTRGQQVTLSCSPISGHRSVSWYQQTPGQGLQFLFEYFSETQRNKGNFPGRFSGRQFSNSRSEMNVSTLELGDSALYLCASIRDFSTDTQYFGPGTRLTVL.

This clonotype was detected only a few times. V and J are TRBV6-1 and TRBJ1-5; D remains ambiguous. The CDR3 consists of 12 residues. The V and J ends lost 2 bases and 5 bases respectively, with 4 bases between them. CDR1 MNHNS and CDR2 SASEGT come from the germline V gene. The CDR3 is CASSERYQPQHF. In DNA, the CDR3 is TGTGCCAGCAGTGAACGTTATCAGCCCCAGCATTTT.

By sample fraction, this clonotype is medium-sized. The V gene is TRBV14, the J gene TRBJ2-1; 10 positions match TRBD2. Germline-derived CDR1 and CDR2 are SGHDN and FVKESK. Trimming removed 1 base from V and 10 bases from J; junction bases left unmatched: 7. The CDR3 length is 15 residues. CDR3 in DNA: TGTGCCAGCAGCCAAGCTTCTAGCGGGAGAGGGGAGCAGTTCTTC. It specifies CASSQASSGRGEQFF. The variable domain in full, with the rest retrieved from reference TRBV14 and TRBJ2-1, is EAGVTQFPSHSVIEKGQTVTLRCDPISGHDNLYWYRRVMGKEIKFLLHFVKESKQDESGMPNNRFLAERTGGTYSTLKVQPAELEDSGVYFCASSQASSGRGEQFFGPGTRLTVL.

This clonotype occurred a few times. The V call is TRBV11-1, the J call TRBJ2-5, with D unclear. CDR1 is SGHAT, CDR2 FQDESV, per germline (reference sequence). Trimming removed 5 bases at V and 3 bases at J, with 16 bases between. The CDR3 is made up of 15 amino acids. The CDR3 sequence: CASSNRLLGEETQYF. CDR3 sequence (DNA): TGTGCCAGCAGCAACCGACTCCTTGGCGAAGAGACCCAGTACTTC. The full variable domain, its missing parts supplied by reference TRBV11-1 and TRBJ2-5, is EAEVAQSPRYKITEKSQAVAFWCDPISGHATLYWYRQILGQGPELLVQFQDESVVDDSQLPKDRFSAERLKGVDSTLKIQPAELGDSAMYLCASSNRLLGEETQYFGPGTRLLVL.

This clonotype was counted between two and nine times. V and J are TRBV3-1 and TRBJ1-1; D is ambiguous. V lost 5 bases, J lost 1 base, and 8 bases lay in between. Germline lookup yields CDR1 LGHDT and CDR2 YNNKEL (reference sequence). The CDR3 length is 13 residues. The CDR3 DNA reads as TGTGCCAGCAGCGCCTTTCAGAACACTGAAGCTTTCTTT. Translation: CASSAFQNTEAFF.

The gene calls are TRBV7-2 and TRBJ2-5; D not certain. The CDR3 spans 13 residues. The germline gives CDR1 SGHTA, CDR2 FQGNSA. The V end lost 4 bases, the J end lost 4 bases, and 10 bases lay between the germline ends. The CDR3 DNA is TGTGCCAGCAGCTCAGACCAGAGAGAGACCCAGTACTTC. This gives the protein CASSSDQRETQYF.

The chain uses TRBV2 and TRBJ1-5, with D uncertain. Germline V gene data show CDR1 as SNHLY and CDR2 as FYNNEI. The V and J ends lost 4 bases and 0 bases respectively, with 7 bases between them. CDR3 size: 14 residues. DNA of the CDR3: TGTGCCAGCAGTGGGAGTTATAGCAATCAGCCCCAGCATTTT. Amino acids: CASSGSYSNQPQHF.

The table lists this clonotype with a few counts. The chain couples TRBV29-1 to TRBJ2-3; 8 bases agree with TRBD2. V dropped 4 bases and J dropped 7; count of bases not matched to a gene: 7. The length of the CDR3 is 13 residues. Germline V lookup: CDR1 SQVTM, CDR2 ANQGSEA. In nucleotides, the CDR3 is TGCAGCGTTGGTAGTACTAGCGGAAATACGCAGTATTTT. It yields the protein CSVGSTSGNTQYF.

There are a few counts of this clonotype. The chain has TRBV5-1 and TRBJ1-4; no clear D. The CDR3 consists of 15 residues. Germline V gives CDR1 SGHRS, CDR2 YFSETQ. Trimming cost V 5 bases and J 0 bases, with 11 bases left between them. CDR3 amino acids: CASRAELTTNEKLFF. CDR3 coding DNA: TGCGCCAGCAGAGCAGAACTTACAACTAATGAAAAACTGTTTTTT.

In its sample, this clonotype ranks as medium-sized. The V and J genes are TRBV6-1 and TRBJ2-2; a weak D match, TRBD1 (5 bases). Germline CDR1 MNHNS, CDR2 SASEGT. Trimming pared 2 bases from V and 6 bases from J, leaving 19 bases between. The CDR3 is 17 amino acids. In DNA form, the CDR3 reads TGTGCCAGCAGTGAATTTGTGCGCAGGGAAGGGGCCGGGGAGCTGTTTTTT. Its protein is CASSEFVRREGAGELFF.

The table lists this clonotype with many counts. The V call is TRBV7-9, the J call TRBJ2-1; 9 bases line up with TRBD2. The CDR3 extends over 15 amino acids. Germline CDR1 is SEHNR and CDR2 is FQNEAQ (reference sequence). Unmatched junction bases numbered 5, after V lost 5 bases and J lost 3 bases. The CDR3 loop is CASSHSGRGYNEQFF. CDR3 nucleotide sequence: TGTGCCAGCAGCCATAGCGGGAGAGGCTACAATGAGCAGTTCTTC.

The chain carries TRBV7-9 and TRBJ2-3, with D perhaps being TRBD1 or TRBD2 (5 bases each). CDR1 is SEHNR, CDR2 FQNEAQ, per germline (reference sequence). Trimming took 3 bases from V and 0 from J, leaving 13 bases between them. The length of the CDR3 is 16 residues. Here the CDR3 reads CASSFRDGLSTDTQYF. The DNA of the CDR3 is TGTGCCAGCAGCTTCCGGGACGGGCTAAGCACAGATACGCAGTATTTT.

This clonotype was seen a few times. J is TRBJ1-2 and V is TRBV20-1; 7 nucleotides line up with TRBD1. The germline CDR1 and CDR2 sequences are DFQATT and SNEGSKA (reference sequence). The CDR3 length is 15 residues. V lost 0 bases, J lost 4 bases, and 8 bases stayed unmatched. The CDR3: CSAREGGSELYGYTF. The CDR3 DNA follows: TGCAGTGCTAGAGAAGGGGGCTCCGAACTCTATGGCTACACCTTC.

Many counts were recorded for this clonotype. The rearrangement links TRBV11-2 to TRBJ2-5; no clear D gene. Germline V gene sequence: CDR1 SGHAT, CDR2 FQNNGV. V lost 4 bases and J lost 4, with 4 bases in between. The CDR3 consists of 11 residues. CDR3 in DNA: TGTGCCAGCAGCTGGGGAGAGACCCAGTACTTC. Its protein product is CASSWGETQYF. Using reference TRBV11-2 and TRBJ2-5 for the parts outside the CDR3, the full variable domain is EAGVAQSPRYKIIEKRQSVAFWCNPISGHATLYWYQQILGQGPKLLIQFQNNGVVDDSQLPKDRFSAERLKGVDSTLKIQPAKLEDSAVYLCASSWGETQYFGPGTRLLVL.